This entry lists 7 T cell receptor beta chains sequenced from one sample in a study of control samples from healthy donors and cancer patients. Profiling relied on immunoSEQ multiplex PCR, and the TCRdb table lists in-frame clones only, not all of them. The table records roughly 73,000 clones, over 80% of them present only once. Material: blood. The receptor set was obtained from a woman aged 60-75 years in good health.

V and J are TRBV28 and TRBJ2-3; D is ambiguous. The V end was cut by 6 bases, the J end by 4 bases, with 8 bases between. The germline CDR1 and CDR2 sequences are MDHEN and SYDVKM. The CDR3 runs 12 residues. The CDR3, as DNA: TGTGCCAGCAGCATTACTTCAGATACGCAGTATTTT. Protein: CASSITSDTQYF.

The chain recombines TRBV10-1 with TRBJ2-1, with D hard to call. Trimming left V 0 bases short and J 6 bases short, with 6 bases between. The CDR3 length is 13 residues. Germline V gives CDR1 WNHNN, CDR2 SYGVQD (reference sequence). The CDR3 here is CASSESSSNEQFF. In DNA, the CDR3 is TGCGCCAGCAGTGAGTCGAGCAGCAATGAGCAGTTCTTC.

The chain joins TRBV29-1 to TRBJ2-1, with 7 bases identical to TRBD2. V dropped 6 bases and J dropped 0; count of bases not matched to a gene: 2. Germline V gene sequence: CDR1 SQVTM, CDR2 ANQGSEA. The CDR3 runs 13 residues. For the CDR3, the DNA is TGCAGCGTCCCTAGCGGCTCCTACAATGAGCAGTTCTTC. The encoded protein is CSVPSGSYNEQFF.

The gene calls are TRBV7-9 and TRBJ1-4, with 7 nucleotides matching TRBD1. This CDR3 spans 14 amino acids. Trimming at V came to 5 bases and at J to 5 bases, leaving 5 bases not matched to a gene. Germline V gene data show CDR1 as SEHNR and CDR2 as FQNEAQ (reference sequence). CDR3 loop: CASSLGQNNEKLFF. The CDR3 nucleotides read TGTGCCAGCAGCCTGGGACAGAACAATGAAAAACTGTTTTTT. Full variable domain (remainder filled in from reference TRBV7-9 and TRBJ1-4): DTGVSQNPRHKITKRGQNVTFRCDPISEHNRLYWYRQTLGQGPEFLTYFQNEAQLEKSRLLSDRFSAERPKGSFSTLEIQRTEQGDSAMYLCASSLGQNNEKLFFGSGTQLSVL.

This rearrangement joins TRBV18 to TRBJ2-3; D is uncertain. CDR3 length: 12 residues. V was clipped by 1 base and J by 3 bases, with 2 bases between them. CDR1 and CDR2 (germline): KGHSH, LQKENI. In nucleotides, the CDR3 is TGTGCCAGCTCACCACGGACAGATACGCAGTATTTT. Encoded protein: CASSPRTDTQYF.

The V and J genes are TRBV7-2 and TRBJ1-5; D ambiguous. The CDR3 totals 15 residues. From germline, CDR1 is SGHTA and CDR2 FQGNSA. Trimming shortened V by 1 base and J by 0 bases, and 7 bases separated the two germline ends. Here the CDR3 DNA reads TGTGCCAGCAGCTTAGGGACGAGTAGCAATCAGCCCCAGCATTTT. Translation: CASSLGTSSNQPQHF. The whole variable domain, remainder taken from reference TRBV7-2 and TRBJ1-5, is GAGVSQSPSNKVTEKGKDVELRCDPISGHTALYWYRQSLGQGLEFLIYFQGNSAPDKSGLPSDRFSAERTGGSVSTLTIQRTQQEDSAVYLCASSLGTSSNQPQHFGDGTRLSIL.

The V gene is TRBV27, the J gene TRBJ1-5; D is possibly TRBD1 (5 bases). Per germline, CDR1 MNHEY and CDR2 SMNVEV (reference sequence). Trimming left V 5 bases short and J 5 bases short, with 10 bases between. The CDR3 spans 13 residues. CDR3 bases: TGTGCCAGCAGTCCGCAGGGCGATCAGCCCCAGCATTTT. This codes for CASSPQGDQPQHF.